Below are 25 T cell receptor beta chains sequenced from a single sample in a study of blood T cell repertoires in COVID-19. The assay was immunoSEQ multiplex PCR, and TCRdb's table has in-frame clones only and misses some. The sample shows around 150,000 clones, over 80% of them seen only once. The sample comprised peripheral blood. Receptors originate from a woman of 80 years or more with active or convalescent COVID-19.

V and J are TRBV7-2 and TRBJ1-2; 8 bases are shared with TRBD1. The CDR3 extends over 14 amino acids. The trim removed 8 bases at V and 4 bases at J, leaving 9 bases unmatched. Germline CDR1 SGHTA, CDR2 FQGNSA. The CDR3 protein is CASGFSQGGYGYTF. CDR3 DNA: TGTGCCAGCGGATTTTCACAGGGGGGCTATGGCTACACCTTC.

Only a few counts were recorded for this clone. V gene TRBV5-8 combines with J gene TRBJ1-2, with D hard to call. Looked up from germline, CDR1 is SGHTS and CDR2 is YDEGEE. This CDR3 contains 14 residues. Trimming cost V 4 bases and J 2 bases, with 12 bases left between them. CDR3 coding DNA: TGTGCCAGCAGCGTCGGGGTGGGGAACTATGGCTACACCTTC. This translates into CASSVGVGNYGYTF.

The CDR3 region has the DNA TGTGCCACCTCTGAGGGACTAGCGAGCAATGAGCAGTTCTTC. This translates into CATSEGLASNEQFF. The chain links TRBV6-5 to TRBJ2-1; 10 bases are a match to TRBD2. The CDR3 spans 14 residues. The V and J ends lost 10 bases and 6 bases, in that order; junction bases with no gene match: 9. Germline V gene lookup returns CDR1 MNHEY and CDR2 SVGAGI.

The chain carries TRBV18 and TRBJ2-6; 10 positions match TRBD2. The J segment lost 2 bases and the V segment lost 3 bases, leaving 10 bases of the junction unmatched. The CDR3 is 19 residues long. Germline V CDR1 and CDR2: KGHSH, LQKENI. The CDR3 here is CASSPFHLAGGAGANVLTF. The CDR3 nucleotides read TGTGCCAGCTCACCCTTTCACTTAGCGGGGGGTGCTGGGGCCAACGTCCTGACTTTC.

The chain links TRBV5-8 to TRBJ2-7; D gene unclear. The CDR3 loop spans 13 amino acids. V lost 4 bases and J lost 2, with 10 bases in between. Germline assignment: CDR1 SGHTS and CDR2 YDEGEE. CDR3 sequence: CASSLDWAYEQYF. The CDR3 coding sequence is TGTGCCAGCAGCCTTGACTGGGCCTACGAGCAGTACTTC.

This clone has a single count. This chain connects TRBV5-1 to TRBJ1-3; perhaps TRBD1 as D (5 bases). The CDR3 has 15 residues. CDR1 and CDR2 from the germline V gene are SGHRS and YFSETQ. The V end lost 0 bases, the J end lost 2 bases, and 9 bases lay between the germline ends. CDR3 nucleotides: TGCGCCAGCAGCTTGGGGGGCGGAACTGGAAACACCATATATTTT. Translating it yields CASSLGGGTGNTIYF.

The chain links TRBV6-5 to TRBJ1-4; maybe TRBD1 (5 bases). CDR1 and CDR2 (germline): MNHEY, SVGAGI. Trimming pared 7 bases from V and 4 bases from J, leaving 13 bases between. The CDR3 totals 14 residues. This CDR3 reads CASNERGYNEKLFF. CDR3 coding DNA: TGTGCCAGCAACGAACGGGGGTATAATGAAAAACTGTTTTTT.

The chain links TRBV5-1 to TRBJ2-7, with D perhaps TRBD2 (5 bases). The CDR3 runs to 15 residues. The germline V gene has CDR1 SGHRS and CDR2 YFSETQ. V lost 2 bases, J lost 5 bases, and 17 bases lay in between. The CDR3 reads CASSLSPGMRDEQYF. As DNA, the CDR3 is TGCGCCAGCAGCTTATCGCCGGGGATGAGAGACGAGCAGTACTTC. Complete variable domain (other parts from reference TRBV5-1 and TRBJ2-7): KAGVTQTPRYLIKTRGQQVTLSCSPISGHRSVSWYQQTPGQGLQFLFEYFSETQRNKGNFPGRFSGRQFSNSRSEMNVSTLELGDSALYLCASSLSPGMRDEQYFGPGTRLTVT.

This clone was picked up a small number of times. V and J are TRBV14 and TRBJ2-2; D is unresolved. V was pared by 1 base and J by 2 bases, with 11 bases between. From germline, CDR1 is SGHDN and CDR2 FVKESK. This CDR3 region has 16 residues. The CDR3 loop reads CASSQVGGANTGELFF. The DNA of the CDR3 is TGTGCCAGCAGCCAAGTGGGTGGAGCAAACACCGGGGAGCTGTTTTTT. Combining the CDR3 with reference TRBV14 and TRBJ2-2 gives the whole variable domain EAGVTQFPSHSVIEKGQTVTLRCDPISGHDNLYWYRRVMGKEIKFLLHFVKESKQDESGMPNNRFLAERTGGTYSTLKVQPAELEDSGVYFCASSQVGGANTGELFFGEGSRLTVL.

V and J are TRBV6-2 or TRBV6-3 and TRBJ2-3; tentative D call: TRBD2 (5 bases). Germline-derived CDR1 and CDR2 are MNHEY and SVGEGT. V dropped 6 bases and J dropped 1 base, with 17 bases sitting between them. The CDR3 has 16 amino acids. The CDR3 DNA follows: TGTGCCAGCAGCCCAAGCGCTAGCACCCGCACAGATACGCAGTATTTT. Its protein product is CASSPSASTRTDTQYF.

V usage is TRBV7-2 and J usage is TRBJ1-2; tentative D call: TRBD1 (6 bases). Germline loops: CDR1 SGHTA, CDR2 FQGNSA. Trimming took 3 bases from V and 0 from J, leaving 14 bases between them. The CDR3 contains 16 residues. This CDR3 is CASSFSTGPTNYGYTF. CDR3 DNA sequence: TGTGCCAGCAGCTTTTCGACAGGACCCACTAACTATGGCTACACCTTC.

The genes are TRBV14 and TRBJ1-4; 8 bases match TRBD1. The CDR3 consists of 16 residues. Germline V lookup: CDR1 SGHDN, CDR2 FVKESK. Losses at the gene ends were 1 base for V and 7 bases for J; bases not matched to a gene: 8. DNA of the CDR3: TGTGCCAGCAGCCAAGGCGGAGGACAGGGCCGTGAAAAACTGTTTTTT. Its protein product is CASSQGGGQGREKLFF.

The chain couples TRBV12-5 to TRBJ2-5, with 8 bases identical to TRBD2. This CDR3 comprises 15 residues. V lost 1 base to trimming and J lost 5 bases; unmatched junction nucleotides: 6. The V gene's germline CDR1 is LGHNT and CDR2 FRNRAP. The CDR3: CASGLARPGGETQYF. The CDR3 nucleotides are TGTGCTAGTGGTTTGGCACGACCGGGAGGGGAGACCCAGTACTTC.

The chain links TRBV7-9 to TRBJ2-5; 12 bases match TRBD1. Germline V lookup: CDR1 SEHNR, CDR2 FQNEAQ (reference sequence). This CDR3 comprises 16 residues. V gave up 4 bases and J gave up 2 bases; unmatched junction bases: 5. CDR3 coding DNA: TGTGCCAGCAGCTCCGGGACAGGGGGCTATCAAGAGACCCAGTACTTC. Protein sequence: CASSSGTGGYQETQYF.

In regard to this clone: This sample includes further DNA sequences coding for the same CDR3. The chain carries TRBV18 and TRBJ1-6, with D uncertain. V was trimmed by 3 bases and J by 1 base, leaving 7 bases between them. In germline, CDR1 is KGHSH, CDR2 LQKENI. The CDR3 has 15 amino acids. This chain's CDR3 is CASSPGSSYNSPLHF. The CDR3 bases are TGTGCCAGCTCACCGGGGAGTTCCTATAATTCACCCCTCCACTTT.

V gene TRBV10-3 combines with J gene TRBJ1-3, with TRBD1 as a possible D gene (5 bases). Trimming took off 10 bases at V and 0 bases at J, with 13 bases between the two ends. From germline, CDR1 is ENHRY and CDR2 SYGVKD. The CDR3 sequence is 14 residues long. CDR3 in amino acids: CASCSDTSGNTIYF. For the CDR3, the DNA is TGTGCCAGCTGTTCGGACACCTCTGGAAACACCATATATTTT.

This CDR3 reads CASSQPTGATNEKLFF. CDR3 in DNA: TGCGCCAGCAGTCAACCAACAGGGGCAACTAATGAAAAACTGTTTTTT. The gene calls are TRBV23-1 and TRBJ1-4, with TRBD1 identical over 7 bases. TRBV23-1 falls under the ORF class, with uncertain function. This CDR3 has 16 amino acids. Losses at the gene ends were 2 bases for V and 0 bases for J; bases not matched to a gene: 3.

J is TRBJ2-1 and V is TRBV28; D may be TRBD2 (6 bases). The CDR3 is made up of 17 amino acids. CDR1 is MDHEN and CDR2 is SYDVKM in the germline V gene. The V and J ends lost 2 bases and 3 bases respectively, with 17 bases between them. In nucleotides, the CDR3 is TGTGCCAGCAGTTTAGGACCCGGGGCTAGCGACTACAATGAGCAGTTCTTC. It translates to CASSLGPGASDYNEQFF.

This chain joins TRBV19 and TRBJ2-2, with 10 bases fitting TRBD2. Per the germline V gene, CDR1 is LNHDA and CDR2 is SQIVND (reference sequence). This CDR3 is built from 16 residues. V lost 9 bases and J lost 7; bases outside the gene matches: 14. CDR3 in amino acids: CASRGSGGAVGGELFF. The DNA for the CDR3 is TGTGCCAGCCGCGGGAGCGGGGGGGCCGTGGGCGGGGAGCTGTTTTTT. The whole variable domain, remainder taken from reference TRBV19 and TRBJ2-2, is DGGITQSPKYLFRKEGQNVTLSCEQNLNHDAMYWYRQDPGQGLRLIYYSQIVNDFQKGDIAEGYSVSREKKESFPLTVTSAQKNPTAFYLCASRGSGGAVGGELFFGEGSRLTVL.

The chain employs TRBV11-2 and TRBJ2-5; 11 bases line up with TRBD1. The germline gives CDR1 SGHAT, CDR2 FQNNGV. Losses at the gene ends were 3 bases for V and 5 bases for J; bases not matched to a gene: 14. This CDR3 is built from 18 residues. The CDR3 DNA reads TGTGCCAGCAGCTTCGGGACGAGGACAGGGGGCGTGGGGGAGACCCAGTACTTC. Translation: CASSFGTRTGGVGETQYF.

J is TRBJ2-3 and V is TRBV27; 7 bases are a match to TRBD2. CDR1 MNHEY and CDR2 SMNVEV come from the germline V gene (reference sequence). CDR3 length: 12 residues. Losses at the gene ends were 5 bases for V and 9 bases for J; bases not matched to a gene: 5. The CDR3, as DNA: TGTGCCAGCAGTCTCCCGGGGGGAACGCAGTATTTT. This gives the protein CASSLPGGTQYF.

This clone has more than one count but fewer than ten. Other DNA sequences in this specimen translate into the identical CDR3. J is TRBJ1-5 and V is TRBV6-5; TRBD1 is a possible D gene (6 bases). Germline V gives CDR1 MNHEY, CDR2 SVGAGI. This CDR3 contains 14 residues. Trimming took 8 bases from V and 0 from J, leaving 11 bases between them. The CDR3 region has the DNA TGTGCCAGCCGAGGACAGAATAGCAATCAGCCCCAGCATTTT. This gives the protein CASRGQNSNQPQHF.

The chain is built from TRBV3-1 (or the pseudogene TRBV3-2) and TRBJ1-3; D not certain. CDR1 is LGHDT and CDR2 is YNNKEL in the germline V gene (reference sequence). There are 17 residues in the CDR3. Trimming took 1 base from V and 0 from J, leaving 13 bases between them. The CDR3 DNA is TGTGCCAGCAGCCAAGGGCTAGACGGAGGCTCTGGAAACACCATATATTTT. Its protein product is CASSQGLDGGSGNTIYF.

The CDR3: CASSQGRGGSNTQYF. As DNA, the CDR3 is TGCGCCAGCAGCCAAGGGCGGGGGGGGTCAAATACGCAGTATTTT. This chain uses TRBV4-1 with TRBJ2-3; 9 nucleotides align to TRBD2. This CDR3 spans 15 amino acids. The germline gives CDR1 MGHRA, CDR2 YSYEKL. The trim removed 1 base at V and 7 bases at J, leaving 6 bases unmatched.

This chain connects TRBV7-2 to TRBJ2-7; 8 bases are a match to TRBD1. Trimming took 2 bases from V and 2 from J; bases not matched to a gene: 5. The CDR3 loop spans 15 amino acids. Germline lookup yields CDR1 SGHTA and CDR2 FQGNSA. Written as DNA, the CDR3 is TGTGCCAGCAGCTTATCCGGGACAGGCACCTACGAGCAGTACTTC. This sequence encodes CASSLSGTGTYEQYF.